The entry that follows covers one T cell receptor beta chain sequence. Authors' processing steps: Estimated nucleated cell counts came from reference gene primer amplification. Libraries were prepared by immunoSEQ multiplex PCR; TCRdb keeps only in-frame clonotypes and omits some of them. Clone size and V and J calls were adopted from that table, with D and trimming inferred from the DNA. The sample lists around 370,000 clones, 88% occurring once. The data derive from a study of blood T cell repertoires in COVID-19. Study summary: Whether acute or convalescent, the COVID-19 samples came from the United States, Italy and Spain.

The CDR3 runs to 15 residues. V was shortened by 0 bases and J by 5 bases, with 13 bases between the two germline ends. Germline CDR1 and CDR2: LGHNT and FRNRAP. Recruits, aged 18 to 89 years, lived in 25 or so US areas. Symptom resolution, clearance, or two negative PCRs marked donors in Cohort 3 as recovered. This TCR came from a woman under 30 who had recovered from COVID-19. V gene TRBV12-5 combines with J gene TRBJ1-1; no definite D call. Material for sequencing was PBMCs or T cells enriched from blood (not recorded which). The CDR3: CASGLVLSGMTEAFF. Written as DNA, the CDR3 is TGTGCTAGTGGTTTGGTACTATCCGGGATGACTGAAGCTTTCTTT. The whole variable domain, remainder taken from reference TRBV12-5 and TRBJ1-1, is DARVTQTPRHKVTEMGQEVTMRCQPILGHNTVFWYRQTMMQGLELLAYFRNRAPLDDSGMPKDRFSAEMPDATLATLKIQPSEPRDSAVYFCASGLVLSGMTEAFFGQGTRLTVV.